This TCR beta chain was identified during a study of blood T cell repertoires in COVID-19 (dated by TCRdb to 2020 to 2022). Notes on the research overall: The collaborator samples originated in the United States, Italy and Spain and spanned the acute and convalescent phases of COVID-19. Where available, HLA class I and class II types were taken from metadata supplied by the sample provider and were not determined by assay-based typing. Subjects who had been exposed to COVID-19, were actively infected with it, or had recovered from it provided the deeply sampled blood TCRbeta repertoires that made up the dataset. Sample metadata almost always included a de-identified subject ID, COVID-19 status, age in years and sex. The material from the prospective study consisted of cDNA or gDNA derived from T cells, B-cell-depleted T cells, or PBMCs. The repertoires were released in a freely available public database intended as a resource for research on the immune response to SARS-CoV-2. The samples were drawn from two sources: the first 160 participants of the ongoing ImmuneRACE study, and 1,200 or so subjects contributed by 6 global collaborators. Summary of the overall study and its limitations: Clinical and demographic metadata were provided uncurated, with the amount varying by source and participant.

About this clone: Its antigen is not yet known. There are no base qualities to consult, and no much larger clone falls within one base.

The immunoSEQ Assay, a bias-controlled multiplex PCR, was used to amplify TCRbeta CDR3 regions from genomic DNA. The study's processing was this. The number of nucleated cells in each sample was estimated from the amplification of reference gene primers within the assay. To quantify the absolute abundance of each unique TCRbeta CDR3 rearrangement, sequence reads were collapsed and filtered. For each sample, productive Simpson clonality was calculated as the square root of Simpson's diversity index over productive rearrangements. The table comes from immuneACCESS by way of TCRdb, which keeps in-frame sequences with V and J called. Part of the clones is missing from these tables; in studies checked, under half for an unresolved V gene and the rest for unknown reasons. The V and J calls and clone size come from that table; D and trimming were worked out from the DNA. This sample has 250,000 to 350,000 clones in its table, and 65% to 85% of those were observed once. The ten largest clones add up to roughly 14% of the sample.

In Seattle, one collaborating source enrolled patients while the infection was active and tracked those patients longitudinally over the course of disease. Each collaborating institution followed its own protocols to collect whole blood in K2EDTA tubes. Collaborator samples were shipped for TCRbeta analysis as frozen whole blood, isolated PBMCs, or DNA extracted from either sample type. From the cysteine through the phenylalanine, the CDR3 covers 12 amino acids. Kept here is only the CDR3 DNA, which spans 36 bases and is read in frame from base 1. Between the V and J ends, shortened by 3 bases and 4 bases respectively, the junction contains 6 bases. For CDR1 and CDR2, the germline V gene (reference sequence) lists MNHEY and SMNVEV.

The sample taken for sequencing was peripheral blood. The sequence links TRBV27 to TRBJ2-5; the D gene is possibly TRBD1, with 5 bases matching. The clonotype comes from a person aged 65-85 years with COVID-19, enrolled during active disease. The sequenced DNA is TGTGCCAGCAGTTTCCAGGGAGAGACCCAGTACTTC. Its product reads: CASSFQGETQYF.